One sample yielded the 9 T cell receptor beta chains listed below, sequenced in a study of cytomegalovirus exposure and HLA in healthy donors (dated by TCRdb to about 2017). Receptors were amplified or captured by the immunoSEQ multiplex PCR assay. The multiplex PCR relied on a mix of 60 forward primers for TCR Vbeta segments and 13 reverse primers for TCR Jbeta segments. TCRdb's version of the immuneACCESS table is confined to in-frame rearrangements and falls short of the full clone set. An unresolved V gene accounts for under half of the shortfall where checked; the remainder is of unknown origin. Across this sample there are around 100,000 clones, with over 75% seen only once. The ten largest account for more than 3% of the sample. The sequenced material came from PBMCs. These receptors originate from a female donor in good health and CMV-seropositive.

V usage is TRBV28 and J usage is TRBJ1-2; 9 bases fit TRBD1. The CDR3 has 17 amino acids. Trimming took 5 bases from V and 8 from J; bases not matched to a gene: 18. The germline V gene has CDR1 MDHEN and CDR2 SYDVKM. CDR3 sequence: CASSHPRDRVPRWGYTF. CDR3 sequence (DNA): TGTGCCAGCAGTCATCCGAGGGACAGGGTGCCTAGATGGGGCTACACCTTC.

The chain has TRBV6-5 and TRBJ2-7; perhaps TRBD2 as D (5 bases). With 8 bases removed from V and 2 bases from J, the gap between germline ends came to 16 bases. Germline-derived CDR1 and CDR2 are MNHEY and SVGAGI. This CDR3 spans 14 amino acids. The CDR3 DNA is TGTGCCAGCTCTAATTCCGACGGGACCTACGAGCAGTACTTC. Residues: CASSNSDGTYEQYF.

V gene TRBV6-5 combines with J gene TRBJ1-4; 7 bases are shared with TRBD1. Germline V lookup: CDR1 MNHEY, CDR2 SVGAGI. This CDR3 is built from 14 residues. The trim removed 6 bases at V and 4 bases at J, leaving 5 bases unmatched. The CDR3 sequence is CASSRQGINEKLFF. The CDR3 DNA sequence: TGTGCCAGCAGCCGACAGGGCATTAATGAAAAACTGTTTTTT.

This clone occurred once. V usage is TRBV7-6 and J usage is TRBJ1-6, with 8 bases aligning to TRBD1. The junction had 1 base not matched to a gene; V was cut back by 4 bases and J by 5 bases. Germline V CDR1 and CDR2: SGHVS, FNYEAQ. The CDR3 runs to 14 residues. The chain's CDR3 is CASSSTGDNSPLHF. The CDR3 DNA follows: TGTGCCAGCAGCTCGACAGGGGATAATTCACCCCTCCACTTT.

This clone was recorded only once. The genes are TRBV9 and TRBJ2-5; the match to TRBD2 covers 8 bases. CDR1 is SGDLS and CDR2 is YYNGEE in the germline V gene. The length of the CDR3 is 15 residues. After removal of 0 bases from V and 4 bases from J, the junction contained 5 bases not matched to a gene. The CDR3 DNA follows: TGTGCCAGCAGCGTAGAGGCGGGGGGTAGAGAGACCCAGTACTTC. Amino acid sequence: CASSVEAGGRETQYF.

The CDR3 nucleotides read TGCGCCAGCAGCTACGACTGGCCTAGCGGGATATTGCCCTACAATGAGCAGTTCTTC. Residues: CASSYDWPSGILPYNEQFF. V gene TRBV5-1 combines with J gene TRBJ2-1; 9 bases map to TRBD2. Per the germline V gene, CDR1 is SGHRS and CDR2 is YFSETQ. The CDR3 has 19 amino acids. V lost 3 bases to trimming and J lost 2 bases; unmatched junction nucleotides: 15.

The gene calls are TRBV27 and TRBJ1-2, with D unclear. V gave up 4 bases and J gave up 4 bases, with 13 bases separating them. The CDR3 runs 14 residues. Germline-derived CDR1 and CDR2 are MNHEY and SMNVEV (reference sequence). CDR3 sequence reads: CASSSFLGSYGYTF. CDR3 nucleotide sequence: TGTGCCAGCAGTTCCTTCCTTGGTAGCTATGGCTACACCTTC.

This chain's CDR3 is CASSPPAQGAWEQYF. The CDR3 DNA follows: TGTGCCAGCAGCCCCCCGGCGCAGGGGGCGTGGGAGCAGTACTTC. V and J are TRBV11-2 and TRBJ2-7; 8 nucleotides align to TRBD1. Germline CDR1 SGHAT, CDR2 FQNNGV. CDR3 length: 15 residues. J was trimmed by 7 bases and V by 5 bases; bases with no gene match: 13.

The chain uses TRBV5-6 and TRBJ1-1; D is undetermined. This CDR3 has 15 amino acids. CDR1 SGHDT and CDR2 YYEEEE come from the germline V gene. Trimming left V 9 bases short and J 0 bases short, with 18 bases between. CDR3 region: CATRELFSMNTEAFF. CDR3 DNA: TGTGCCACCCGGGAACTGTTTAGTATGAACACTGAAGCTTTCTTT.